Listed here is a single T cell receptor beta chain. An end of the junction does not agree with germline; a read error may underlie this. The sample comes from a study of T cell changes during pregnancy in multiple sclerosis. The CDR3 sequence is 13 residues long. CDR1 and CDR2 from the germline V gene are SGHNT and YENEEA. The data were produced by immunoSEQ multiplex PCR, yet TCRdb's version contains in-frame clones alone and is incomplete. In the table there are approximately 40,000 clones, approximately 90% of which are singletons. Sequencing was performed on CD4+ T cells from peripheral blood mononuclear cells, taken in the first trimester of pregnancy. V gene TRBV11-3 combines with J gene TRBJ2-3; 7 bases match TRBD1. The clonotype was recovered from a female donor with multiple sclerosis, enrolled in a pregnancy study. As DNA, the CDR3 is TGTGCCAGCAGCTTAGAAAGGACAGGTACGCAGTATTTT. This encodes CASSLERTGTQYF.